The rows below give T cell receptor beta chains drawn from one sample of a study of T cells in Graves' hyperthyroidism and ophthalmopathy. TCRdb redid the calling of the multiplex PCR reads with MiXCR, one entry per CDR3 protein. The top ten hold around 32% of the sample, which has roughly 710,000 distinct CDR3 sequences, over 35% seen once. Sequenced input: blood. The receptors here all came from a woman in her thirties or forties with Graves' hyperthyroidism. The CDR3 runs from the conserved cysteine through the conserved F or W. A D gene is named only where the DNA matches it firmly.

J: TRBJ1-1; V: TRBV20-1; D: NA; CDR3: CSARGLRAEAFF
J: TRBJ1-3; V: TRBV7-9; D: TRBD1; CDR3: CASSRDSSGNTIYF
J: TRBJ1-5; V: TRBV7-6; D: NA; CDR3: CASSPSEGVYSNQPQHF
J: TRBJ2-7; V: TRBV20-1; D: NA; CDR3: CSARVGPSYEQYF
J: TRBJ2-5; V: TRBV20-1; D: TRBD2; CDR3: CSAQNPVTSGGETQYF
J: TRBJ2-1; V: TRBV7-9; D: TRBD2; CDR3: CASSLALGTRANEQFF
J: TRBJ2-7; V: TRBV6-6; D: NA; CDR3: CASSYSLAGPRGLYEQYF
J: TRBJ1-1; V: TRBV19; D: TRBD1; CDR3: CASRGTGGWGTEAFF
J: TRBJ2-7; V: TRBV27; D: NA; CDR3: CASRHATVGVPYYEQYF
J: TRBJ1-3; V: TRBV20-1; D: TRBD1; CDR3: CSAGDRQGSGNTIYF
J: TRBJ1-6; V: TRBV6-4; D: NA; CDR3: CASTHQYREINSPLHF
J: TRBJ2-7; V: TRBV14; D: NA; CDR3: CASSQSALSYEQYF
J: TRBJ1-1; V: TRBV9; D: TRBD1; CDR3: CASSGDRVTEAFF
J: TRBJ2-7; V: TRBV6-5; D: TRBD2; CDR3: CASSTERGNYEQYF
J: TRBJ1-2; V: TRBV29-1; D: TRBD1; CDR3: CSARQGQGYGYTF
J: TRBJ2-7; V: TRBV10-3; D: TRBD2; CDR3: CAISEGTSSAGEQYF
J: TRBJ2-7; V: TRBV19; D: NA; CDR3: CASSIDEGNEQYF
J: TRBJ2-2; V: TRBV4-1; D: NA; CDR3: CASSQEGRADTGELFF
J: TRBJ1-6; V: TRBV7-2; D: NA; CDR3: CASSQGLDSPLHF
J: TRBJ1-2; V: TRBV7-8; D: NA; CDR3: CASSLGVSNYGYTF
J: TRBJ2-2; V: TRBV6-1; D: NA; CDR3: CASSYGQVNTGELFF
J: TRBJ1-1; V: TRBV2; D: TRBD1; CDR3: CASTRTGRNTEAFF
J: NA; V: TRBV12-3/TRBV12-4; D: NA; CDR3: CASMVANEQFF
J: TRBJ1-6; V: TRBV7-2; D: NA; CDR3: CASSGGTPSNSPLHF
J: TRBJ2-7; V: TRBV10-1; D: NA; CDR3: CASSEGPRYEQYF
J: TRBJ2-5; V: TRBV7-6; D: TRBD2; CDR3: CASTGSGGTRETQYF
J: TRBJ1-1; V: TRBV19; D: TRBD1; CDR3: CASIRTGGSNTEAFF
J: TRBJ2-7; V: TRBV20-1; D: NA; CDR3: CSAVSSSYEQYF
J: TRBJ2-7; V: TRBV6-6; D: TRBD2; CDR3: CASSPQGREGYEQYF
J: TRBJ2-7; V: TRBV4-2; D: TRBD1; CDR3: CASSQEQGPFYEQYF
J: TRBJ1-4; V: TRBV7-2; D: NA; CDR3: CASSLVFSLGEKLFF
J: TRBJ1-2; V: TRBV7-2; D: TRBD1; CDR3: CASSFGRGTGGRNGYTF
J: TRBJ1-1; V: TRBV12-3/TRBV12-4; D: NA; CDR3: CASSPRLQFEAFF
J: TRBJ1-1; V: TRBV10-3; D: NA; CDR3: CAIRVTQGMNTEAFF
J: TRBJ1-6; V: TRBV4-3; D: NA; CDR3: CASSQGQTDNSPLHF
J: TRBJ1-4; V: TRBV20-1; D: TRBD1; CDR3: CSSMGTGQGEKLFF
J: TRBJ2-6; V: TRBV28; D: TRBD2; CDR3: CASSPPGRVKVANVLTF
J: TRBJ1-4; V: TRBV15; D: TRBD1; CDR3: CATSREGTGNEKLFF
J: TRBJ1-1; V: TRBV30; D: NA; CDR3: CAWSAGLANTEAFF
J: TRBJ2-6; V: TRBV6-5; D: TRBD1; CDR3: CASSGTGGSGANVLTF
J: TRBJ1-4; V: TRBV11-2; D: NA; CDR3: CASSHDRFNEKLFF
J: TRBJ1-1; V: TRBV6-5; D: NA; CDR3: CASSYSIAMNTEAFF
J: TRBJ1-2; V: TRBV5-1; D: NA; CDR3: CASSLRSLSVGSYGYTF
J: TRBJ2-5; V: TRBV20-1; D: NA; CDR3: CSARSPKGETQYF
J: TRBJ2-7; V: TRBV6-2/TRBV6-3; D: NA; CDR3: CASSYSWQGLYEQYF
J: TRBJ2-2; V: TRBV7-9; D: TRBD2; CDR3: CASSLAFQRGYTGELFF
J: TRBJ1-1; V: TRBV7-9; D: NA; CDR3: CASSLSAGATNTEAFF
J: TRBJ2-2; V: TRBV10-3; D: NA; CDR3: CASSLSRYTGELFF
J: TRBJ2-5; V: TRBV20-1; D: TRBD2; CDR3: CSAMGLAGGSETQYF
J: TRBJ2-7; V: TRBV7-2; D: TRBD1; CDR3: CASSPRDRANYEQYF
J: TRBJ2-7; V: TRBV14; D: NA; CDR3: CASRHEVGAFYGYEQYF
J: TRBJ2-7; V: TRBV11-1; D: TRBD2; CDR3: CASSLFPGGVHEQYF
J: TRBJ2-2; V: TRBV29-1; D: TRBD1; CDR3: CSALQGAGGELFF
J: TRBJ2-2; V: TRBV7-8; D: NA; CDR3: CASSLSRSSGELFF
J: TRBJ1-6; V: TRBV12-3/TRBV12-4; D: NA; CDR3: CASSLRGSYNSPLHF
J: TRBJ2-7; V: TRBV29-1; D: NA; CDR3: CSVVGTNYEQYF
J: TRBJ2-5; V: TRBV3-1; D: NA; CDR3: CASSLKRAGAKETQYF
J: TRBJ2-7; V: TRBV5-1; D: TRBD1; CDR3: CASGQGVYEQYF
J: TRBJ1-4; V: TRBV20-1; D: NA; CDR3: CSASSRKSLSTNEKLFF
J: TRBJ1-2; V: TRBV14; D: NA; CDR3: CASSLGVWGHGYTF